These 8 T cell receptor beta chains were all obtained from the same sample, sequenced in a study of regulatory T cells in long-lasting Graves disease. This sample's time point: persistent/refractory GD, antithyroid drugs over 5 years with positive TRAb. The TCR library was made from RNA that had been extracted from PBMCs in TRIzol. Relying on iRepertoire HTBI primers and Arm-PCR of CDR3 regions, the team built TCR beta libraries. TCRdb re-called the multiplex PCR reads through MiXCR, storing one row per CDR3 protein. The sample has roughly 500,000 distinct CDR3 sequences; around a fifth are singletons. Specimen: peripheral blood mononuclear cells (PBMCs), collected when the disease was refractory, from a patient treated with antithyroid drugs. The source is a female donor with Graves disease.

Comments on this clonotype: Given a much more abundant clone one base away, this may be a read error. The V call is TRBV27, the J call TRBJ1-5; weak D call: TRBD1 (6 bases). V dropped 3 bases and J dropped 7 bases, with 16 bases sitting between them. The germline V gene has CDR1 MNHEY and CDR2 SMNVEV (reference sequence). CDR3 length: 15 residues. DNA for the CDR3: TGTGCCAGCAGTTTGAAAGGGGCCAGGGGACAGCCCCAGCATTTT. This gives the protein CASSLKGARGQPQHF.

This clonotype was detected ten times or more. The chain employs TRBV6-1 and TRBJ1-2, with 11 bases identical to TRBD1. The CDR3 sequence is 15 residues long. CDR1 and CDR2 (germline): MNHNS, SASEGT. The V gene end was trimmed by 5 bases and the J gene end by 6 bases; junction bases not matched to a gene: 8. The CDR3 region is CASSLGQGARNGYTF. CDR3 in DNA: TGTGCCAGCAGTCTTGGACAGGGGGCGCGGAATGGCTACACCTTC.

This clonotype was recorded many times. The chain recombines TRBV6-1 with TRBJ1-5; D uncertain. Trimming took 8 bases from V and 5 from J, leaving 16 bases between them. Germline V gene lookup returns CDR1 MNHNS and CDR2 SASEGT. This CDR3 contains 14 residues. CDR3 region: CASARAREYQPQHF. In DNA, the CDR3 is TGTGCCAGCGCGAGGGCGCGGGAGTATCAGCCCCAGCATTTT.

This clonotype was picked up a small number of times. One junction end does not reproduce the germline sequence, and a read error may be involved. The chain links TRBV7-7 to TRBJ2-5, with 7 nucleotides matching TRBD1. This CDR3 comprises 15 residues. CDR1 is SSHAT and CDR2 is FNYEAQ in the germline V gene (reference sequence). The CDR3 bases are TGTGCTAGCAGCTTAGTCCAGGGGGTCCAAGAGACCCAGTACTTC. Protein product: CASSLVQGVQETQYF.

This clonotype was detected many times. The chain has TRBV6-1 and TRBJ2-7; 8 nucleotides match TRBD1. CDR3 length: 15 residues. J lost 4 bases, V lost 5 bases, and 10 bases had no gene match. From germline, CDR1 is MNHNS and CDR2 SASEGT. The CDR3 spells CASSPPGQVIYEQYF. The CDR3 nucleotides are TGTGCCAGCAGTCCCCCGGGACAGGTGATTTACGAGCAGTACTTC.

The rearrangement uses TRBV6-2 or TRBV6-3 and TRBJ1-1; possible D gene TRBD1, 5 bases. This CDR3 is built from 17 residues. Germline V gene lookup returns CDR1 MNHEY and CDR2 SVGEGT. Trimming removed 5 bases at V and 6 bases at J, with 25 bases between. CDR3 residues: CASSEGEGTAPVAEAFF. The CDR3 DNA sequence: TGTGCCAGCAGTGAAGGGGAGGGGACGGCCCCCGTGGCTGAAGCTTTCTTT.

This clonotype was observed many times. The CDR3 bases are TGTGCCAGCAGTTTGGGGCCGGGGCAGTACTTC. Amino acid sequence: CASSLGPGQYF. The rearrangement uses TRBV12-3 or TRBV12-4 and TRBJ2-7, with D possibly being TRBD1 (5 bases). Trimming pared 3 bases from V and 9 bases from J, leaving 9 bases between. The length of the CDR3 is 11 residues.

The table lists this clonotype with a few counts. This chain connects TRBV20-1 to TRBJ1-5; D perhaps matches TRBD1 (5 bases). The CDR3 length is 13 residues. Germline CDR1 is DFQATT and CDR2 is SNEGSKA (reference sequence). V dropped 3 bases and J dropped 5 bases, with 11 bases sitting between them. The CDR3 DNA is TGCAGTGCTAGGACGACAGACTATCAGCCCCAGCATTTT. Translated, it gives CSARTTDYQPQHF.